A single sample is the source of the 25 T cell receptor beta chains below, sequenced in a study of shared clonotypes between healthy human individuals. Assay used: immunoSEQ multiplex PCR; TCRdb lists only in-frame clones, some missing. The sample yields 2 million to 2.5 million clones, about 92% seen once. What was sequenced was naive CD4+ T cells from PBMCs. The sample's subset: CD45RA+ positively selected. The receptors shown here come from a man between 18 and 29 years old in good health. Some clones in this sample may be carry-over from other donors' samples.

This rearrangement joins TRBV7-2 to TRBJ1-2, with unresolved D. Germline assignment: CDR1 SGHTA and CDR2 FQGNSA. The CDR3 runs 14 residues. Trimming took off 0 bases at V and 7 bases at J, with 12 bases between the two ends. The CDR3 bases are TGTGCCAGCAGCTTAGCGTTGCTGTCCGGTGGCTACACCTTC. As protein: CASSLALLSGGYTF.

The chain has TRBV9 and TRBJ2-2, with D hard to call. This CDR3 has 17 residues. Per the germline V gene, CDR1 is SGDLS and CDR2 is YYNGEE. V lost 4 bases, J lost 2 bases, and 18 bases lay in between. The DNA of the CDR3 is TGTGCCAGCAGCCCTTCCCCGGCCCCCCCAAACACCGGGGAGCTGTTTTTT. This encodes CASSPSPAPPNTGELFF.

Note on this clone: Its ends do not fully match the called genes, so a read error is possible. V usage is TRBV6-1 and J usage is TRBJ2-1; 8 nucleotides line up with TRBD2. The CDR3 is 15 residues long. CDR1 and CDR2 (germline): MNHNS, SASEGT. The CDR3 region is CASREAGEVNNEQFF. In DNA form, the CDR3 reads TGTGCCAGCAGAGAAGCGGGAGAGGTAAACAATGAGCAGTTCTTC.

The chain joins TRBV7-9 to TRBJ2-7, with TRBD1 matching 9 bases. Germline CDR1 reads SEHNR; CDR2 reads FQNEAQ (reference sequence). The CDR3 length is 15 residues. Trimming at V came to 5 bases and at J to 1 base, leaving 6 bases not matched to a gene. The CDR3 nucleotides are TGTGCCAGCAGCCCACGGGGACAGGGTTCCTACGAGCAGTACTTC. Translated, it gives CASSPRGQGSYEQYF. Based on the CDR3 plus reference TRBV7-9 and TRBJ2-7, the full variable domain is DTGVSQNPRHKITKRGQNVTFRCDPISEHNRLYWYRQTLGQGPEFLTYFQNEAQLEKSRLLSDRFSAERPKGSFSTLEIQRTEQGDSAMYLCASSPRGQGSYEQYFGPGTRLTVT.

This chain connects TRBV6-5 to TRBJ2-2, with unresolved D. The V gene's germline CDR1 is MNHEY and CDR2 SVGAGI. CDR3 size: 14 residues. The V gene lost 8 bases and the J gene lost 2 bases, with 12 bases spanning the gap. The CDR3 bases are TGTGCCAGCTCCCCCCGCGGCAACACCGGGGAGCTGTTTTTT. This encodes CASSPRGNTGELFF.

In the case of this clone: At the DNA level, this CDR3 is encoded by other sequences in the same sample as well. The gene calls are TRBV7-9 and TRBJ1-4; D unclear. The CDR3 is 14 residues long. Germline lookup yields CDR1 SEHNR and CDR2 FQNEAQ (reference sequence). Trimming took off 5 bases at V and 0 bases at J, with 7 bases between the two ends. Here the CDR3 reads CASSPRSTNEKLFF. CDR3 nucleotide sequence: TGTGCCAGCAGCCCTAGATCAACTAATGAAAAACTGTTTTTT.

The chain combines TRBV4-1 with TRBJ2-7; D unresolved. Trimming removed 6 bases at V and 7 bases at J, with 13 bases between. CDR3 length equals 12 residues. CDR1 is MGHRA and CDR2 is YSYEKL in the germline V gene. The CDR3 DNA sequence: TGCGCCAGCAGAGGTTTTAGTAGGGAGCAGTACTTC. Translation: CASRGFSREQYF.

This clone was seen once. V and J are TRBV7-9 and TRBJ2-1; TRBD2 matches 7 bases. The germline V gene encodes CDR1 SEHNR and CDR2 FQNEAQ (reference sequence). The CDR3 covers 17 residues. V dropped 4 bases and J dropped 4; count of bases not matched to a gene: 13. CDR3 sequence reads: CASSSPLGREYYNEQFF. In nucleotides, the CDR3 is TGTGCCAGCAGCTCTCCGTTAGGGCGGGAGTATTACAATGAGCAGTTCTTC.

The chain joins TRBV19 to TRBJ2-7; TRBD2 aligns across 9 bases. Germline V gene data show CDR1 as LNHDA and CDR2 as SQIVND (reference sequence). With 8 bases clipped from V and 7 bases from J, the junction kept 9 bases outside the gene matches. CDR3 length: 13 residues. The CDR3 loop reads CASGSSGRWEQYF. CDR3 nucleotide sequence: TGTGCCAGTGGGAGCAGCGGGAGGTGGGAGCAGTACTTC. The entire variable domain, with the rest obtained from reference TRBV19 and TRBJ2-7, is as follows: DGGITQSPKYLFRKEGQNVTLSCEQNLNHDAMYWYRQDPGQGLRLIYYSQIVNDFQKGDIAEGYSVSREKKESFPLTVTSAQKNPTAFYLCASGSSGRWEQYFGPGTRLTVT.

The rearrangement joins TRBV9 to TRBJ2-1; unclear D gene. The CDR3 totals 11 residues. Trimming removed 4 bases at V and 2 bases at J, with 1 base between. Germline CDR1 is SGDLS and CDR2 is YYNGEE. CDR3 protein: CASSTYNEQFF. CDR3 coding DNA: TGTGCCAGCAGCACCTACAATGAGCAGTTCTTC.

As concerns this clone: The sample contains more than one DNA sequence encoding this CDR3. V and J are TRBV11-3 and TRBJ2-3; 8 bases fit TRBD1. CDR1 is SGHNT and CDR2 is YENEEA in the germline V gene. V lost 5 bases to trimming and J lost 3 bases; unmatched junction nucleotides: 7. This CDR3 spans 15 amino acids. The CDR3 is CASSPGTGGTDTQYF. CDR3 nucleotide sequence: TGTGCCAGCAGCCCGGGGACAGGCGGTACAGATACGCAGTATTTT.

This sequence joins TRBV5-1 and TRBJ2-1; D unclear. Deletions cut 0 bases from V and 6 bases from J, with 7 bases between. The germline CDR1 and CDR2 sequences are SGHRS and YFSETQ. CDR3 length equals 13 residues. CDR3 sequence: CASSLGAPNEQFF. The CDR3 DNA reads TGCGCCAGCAGCTTGGGGGCTCCCAATGAGCAGTTCTTC.

With regard to this clone: At one end the junction does not follow the germline gene, possibly because of a read error. V and J are TRBV27 and TRBJ2-7, with D unclear. Germline lookup yields CDR1 MNHEY and CDR2 SMNVEV (reference sequence). This CDR3 is built from 13 residues. CDR3: CTSTTADSYEQYF. The CDR3 nucleotides are TGTACCAGCACCACAGCAGACTCCTACGAGCAGTACTTC.

V gene TRBV2 combines with J gene TRBJ2-7; D is unclear. The germline V gene has CDR1 SNHLY and CDR2 FYNNEI. The V end was cut by 0 bases, the J end by 6 bases, with 9 bases between. This CDR3 is 13 amino acids long. The CDR3 bases are TGTGCCAGCAGTGAAGCTGTCGCCGGCGAGCAGTACTTC. The encoded protein is CASSEAVAGEQYF.

DNA of the CDR3: TGTGCCAGCTCACCACGGAAAGCGGATTCACCCCTCCACTTT. Translation gives CASSPRKADSPLHF. The chain recombines TRBV18 with TRBJ1-6; D is uncertain. The length of the CDR3 is 14 residues. Germline V lookup: CDR1 KGHSH, CDR2 LQKENI. Trimming cost V 1 base and J 8 bases, with 9 bases left between them.

This chain joins TRBV6-1 and TRBJ2-1; 9 positions match TRBD1. This CDR3 has 15 amino acids. In germline, CDR1 is MNHNS, CDR2 SASEGT. V was pared by 3 bases and J by 0 bases, with 0 bases of the junction left unmatched. CDR3 sequence (DNA): TGTGCCAGCAGTGAGACAGGGGGCTCCTACAATGAGCAGTTCTTC. Translated, it gives CASSETGGSYNEQFF.

V is TRBV7-9 and J is TRBJ1-1; D is uncertain. Germline V gene sequence: CDR1 SEHNR, CDR2 FQNEAQ (reference sequence). V shed 2 bases and J shed 4 bases, with 11 bases lying between them. This CDR3 contains 14 residues. The CDR3 spells CASSLLERSTEAFF. The DNA for the CDR3 is TGTGCCAGCAGCTTACTAGAGAGGAGCACTGAAGCTTTCTTT.

The CDR3 sequence: CASSPLELSTDTQYF. Here the CDR3 DNA reads TGTGCCAGCAGCCCGTTGGAGCTCAGCACAGATACGCAGTATTTT. The chain carries TRBV6-1 and TRBJ2-3; D ambiguous. Trimming took 6 bases from V and 0 from J, leaving 13 bases between them. The CDR3 loop spans 15 amino acids. The V gene's germline CDR1 is MNHNS and CDR2 SASEGT.

The J gene is TRBJ2-1, the V gene TRBV5-1, with 8 bases matching TRBD1. With V trimmed by 0 bases and J by 8 bases, 7 bases remained unmatched. This CDR3 has 15 residues. Germline CDR1 is SGHRS and CDR2 is YFSETQ. This CDR3 reads CASSLDRGKGDEQFF. As DNA, the CDR3 is TGCGCCAGCAGCTTGGACAGGGGGAAGGGCGATGAGCAGTTCTTC.

The CDR3 is CASSVQDLYGYTF. For the CDR3, the DNA is TGTGCCAGCAGTGTGCAGGATCTCTATGGCTACACCTTC. The gene calls are TRBV2 and TRBJ1-2; no clear D gene. Germline lookup yields CDR1 SNHLY and CDR2 FYNNEI. The V end was cut by 4 bases, the J end by 4 bases, with 10 bases between. The CDR3 consists of 13 residues.

Details on this clone: Other DNA variants within this sample encode the same CDR3. The chain recombines TRBV30 with TRBJ2-5, with D unclear. Germline V CDR1 and CDR2: GTSNPN, SVGIG (reference sequence). This CDR3 region has 13 residues. With 2 bases removed from V and 2 bases from J, the gap between germline ends came to 9 bases. The CDR3 sequence is CAWSRGTQETQYF. CDR3 coding DNA: TGTGCCTGGAGTCGCGGTACGCAAGAGACCCAGTACTTC.

The CDR3 spells CASSIRDLVREQYF. For the CDR3, the DNA is TGTGCCAGTAGTATCAGGGATCTTGTACGGGAGCAGTACTTC. This sequence joins TRBV19 and TRBJ2-7; possible D gene TRBD1, 5 bases. Germline CDR1 and CDR2: LNHDA and SQIVND (reference sequence). There are 14 residues in the CDR3. Trimming pared 3 bases from V and 7 bases from J, leaving 16 bases between. The whole variable domain, filled in from reference TRBV19 and TRBJ2-7, reads DGGITQSPKYLFRKEGQNVTLSCEQNLNHDAMYWYRQDPGQGLRLIYYSQIVNDFQKGDIAEGYSVSREKKESFPLTVTSAQKNPTAFYLCASSIRDLVREQYFGPGTRLTVT.

The V call is TRBV5-4, the J call TRBJ2-1; D is unresolved. Trimming removed 0 bases at V and 9 bases at J, with 10 bases between. Germline V gene lookup returns CDR1 SGHNT and CDR2 YYREEE (reference sequence). This CDR3 is 13 amino acids long. The CDR3 nucleotides are TGTGCCAGCAGCTTGGTCCCTGTGGGTGAGCAGTTCTTC. It specifies CASSLVPVGEQFF.

The chain employs TRBV10-3 and TRBJ1-1; D ambiguous. Germline CDR1 and CDR2: ENHRY and SYGVKD. There are 12 residues in the CDR3. Trimming left V 6 bases short and J 4 bases short, with 9 bases between. CDR3 sequence reads: CAIRKGSTEAFF. The CDR3 coding sequence is TGTGCCATCAGAAAGGGCAGCACTGAAGCTTTCTTT.

The chain links TRBV28 to TRBJ1-2; weak D call: TRBD1 (6 bases). CDR1 and CDR2 from the germline V gene are MDHEN and SYDVKM. Trimming took 1 base from V and 4 from J, leaving 13 bases between them. There are 15 residues in the CDR3. CDR3 coding DNA: TGTGCCAGCAGTTTATTCCCAGGGGCAATCTATGGCTACACCTTC. Translated: CASSLFPGAIYGYTF.